This T cell receptor (beta chain) emerged from a study of shared clonotypes between healthy human individuals. This clone was found once. The same CDR3 also results from other DNA sequences found in this sample. The CDR3 spans 15 residues. Germline V gene sequence: CDR1 MDHEN, CDR2 SYDVKM. V was shortened by 0 bases and J by 4 bases, with 7 bases between the two germline ends. Repertoires were generated with immunoSEQ multiplex PCR, while TCRdb's copy carries only in-frame clones and drops some. The table includes 2.3 million or so clones, more than 85% detected once. The chain has TRBV28 and TRBJ2-6, with D possibly being TRBD1 (6 bases). The clonotype comes from a man between 18 and 35 years old in good health. Some clones in this sample may be carry-over from other donors' samples. The specimen sequenced was naive CD4+ T cells from PBMCs. As for subset: CD45RA+ positively selected. The CDR3 loop reads CASSLWGAGANVLTF. For the CDR3, the DNA is TGTGCCAGCAGTTTATGGGGGGCCGGGGCCAACGTCCTGACTTTC.